Each of the 27 T cell receptor beta chains below was sequenced from the same sample in a study of cytomegalovirus exposure and HLA in healthy donors. Both 60 Vbeta primers and 13 Jbeta primers went into the PCR. Libraries were prepared by immunoSEQ multiplex PCR; TCRdb keeps only in-frame clonotypes and omits some of them. The table records 90,000 to 120,000 clones, around 83% of them present only once. The specimen sequenced was PBMCs. The receptors come from a woman aged 18-29 years in good health and CMV-seronegative.

This rearrangement joins TRBV18 to TRBJ2-1; TRBD1 agrees at 7 bases. The J segment lost 1 base and the V segment lost 2 bases, leaving 5 bases of the junction unmatched. The CDR3 length is 16 residues. CDR1 KGHSH and CDR2 LQKENI come from the germline V gene. CDR3 in amino acids: CASSPYRGESYNEQFF. As DNA, the CDR3 is TGTGCCAGCTCACCATACAGGGGAGAGTCCTACAATGAGCAGTTCTTC. Full variable domain (rest looked up from reference TRBV18 and TRBJ2-1): NAGVMQNPRHLVRRRGQEARLRCSPMKGHSHVYWYRQLPEEGLKFMVYLQKENIIDESGMPKERFSAEFPKEGPSILRIQQVVRGDSAAYFCASSPYRGESYNEQFFGPGTRLTVL.

DNA of the CDR3: TGCGCCAGCAGCTTGCGGACAGGGACGGAGACCCAGTACTTC. This translates into CASSLRTGTETQYF. The chain has TRBV5-1 and TRBJ2-5; TRBD1 aligns across 8 bases. CDR1 and CDR2 (germline): SGHRS, YFSETQ. CDR3 length: 14 amino acids. V dropped 1 base and J dropped 5; count of bases not matched to a gene: 4.

The gene calls are TRBV7-9 and TRBJ2-7; D possibly corresponds to TRBD1 (6 bases). This CDR3 comprises 17 residues. Trimming left V 4 bases short and J 2 bases short, with 21 bases between. The germline gives CDR1 SEHNR, CDR2 FQNEAQ (reference sequence). The chain's CDR3 is CASSSSDGGHRPYEQYF. CDR3 nucleotide sequence: TGTGCCAGCAGCTCCTCGGATGGGGGACATCGACCCTACGAGCAGTACTTC.

This clone was observed a single time. The rearrangement joins TRBV19 to TRBJ1-3; TRBD2 is a possible D gene (6 bases). The J call may be wrong; the DNA end is better matched by TRBJ2-2. Germline CDR1 and CDR2: LNHDA and SQIVND (reference sequence). This CDR3 has 16 amino acids. CDR3 sequence (DNA): TGTGCCAGTAGTCTTTCGCGGGGACTTAACACCGGGGAGCTGTTTTTT. Protein: CASSLSRGLNTGELFF.

The chain employs TRBV9 and TRBJ1-5; D may be TRBD1 (5 bases). Germline V CDR1 and CDR2: SGDLS, YYNGEE. V lost 0 bases to trimming and J lost 3 bases, with 19 bases between them. The CDR3 has 18 amino acids. In DNA form, the CDR3 reads TGTGCCAGCAGCGTAGTCCCCGGGGGGAGACGTCACAATCAGCCCCAGCATTTT. It encodes CASSVVPGGRRHNQPQHF.

V is TRBV9 and J is TRBJ2-7; tentative D call: TRBD2 (6 bases). Trimming removed 3 bases at V and 3 bases at J, with 16 bases between. Germline assignment: CDR1 SGDLS and CDR2 YYNGEE. The CDR3 contains 15 residues. CDR3 protein: CASSEGPGGNYEQYF. CDR3 nucleotides: TGTGCCAGCAGCGAAGGACCCGGAGGGAACTACGAGCAGTACTTC.

This clone was picked up a small number of times. This chain joins TRBV9 and TRBJ2-3; D may be TRBD2 (6 bases). Germline assignment: CDR1 SGDLS and CDR2 YYNGEE. Trimming shortened V by 3 bases and J by 0 bases, and 20 bases separated the two germline ends. This CDR3 spans 18 amino acids. The CDR3 protein is CASSGWEAGFLSTDTQYF. CDR3 DNA sequence: TGTGCCAGCAGCGGATGGGAGGCAGGTTTCCTTAGCACAGATACGCAGTATTTT. The full variable domain, its missing parts supplied by reference TRBV9 and TRBJ2-3, is DSGVTQTPKHLITATGQRVTLRCSPRSGDLSVYWYQQSLDQGLQFLIQYYNGEERAKGNILERFSAQQFPDLHSELNLSSLELGDSALYFCASSGWEAGFLSTDTQYFGPGTRLTVL.

J is TRBJ1-1 and V is TRBV6-1; 9 bases match TRBD1. The CDR3 contains 14 residues. Germline lookup yields CDR1 MNHNS and CDR2 SASEGT. J lost 1 base, V lost 5 bases, and 2 bases had no gene match. CDR3 loop: CASSRQGGNTEAFF. The CDR3 DNA reads TGTGCCAGCAGTCGACAGGGGGGGAACACTGAAGCTTTCTTT.

Concerning this clone: One end of the junction does not line up with germline, which may come from a read error. The V gene is TRBV7-8, the J gene TRBJ1-1; D not certain. The germline V gene encodes CDR1 SGHVS and CDR2 FQNEAQ. CDR3 length: 13 residues. CDR3 protein: CASTLRENTEAFF. CDR3 nucleotides: TGTGCCAGCACCTTACGAGAGAACACTGAAGCTTTCTTT.

This sequence joins TRBV18 and TRBJ2-3, with 8 bases aligning to TRBD1. The germline gives CDR1 KGHSH, CDR2 LQKENI. With V trimmed by 0 bases and J by 14 bases, 7 bases remained unmatched. The CDR3 spans 13 residues. The CDR3, as DNA: TGTGCCAGCTCACCACCGTCAGGGGGCAGGTGGTATTTT. It yields the protein CASSPPSGGRWYF.

This chain connects TRBV27 to TRBJ2-7; D possibly corresponds to TRBD2 (5 bases). The CDR3 totals 15 residues. Germline V gene sequence: CDR1 MNHEY, CDR2 SMNVEV (reference sequence). The V end was cut by 0 bases, the J end by 1 base, with 10 bases between. The CDR3 DNA reads TGTGCCAGCAGTTTATCAGAGGGTAAATCCTACGAGCAGTACTTC. This sequence encodes CASSLSEGKSYEQYF.

The chain couples TRBV21-1 to TRBJ2-7; TRBD2 is taken as the D call from the table, unchecked against the DNA. TRBV21-1 constitutes a pseudogene. CDR3 length: 11 residues. CDR3 region: CASPEGGEQYF. CDR3 DNA sequence: TGTGCCAGCCCGGAGGGGGGGGAGCAGTACTTC.

The V and J genes are TRBV5-1 and TRBJ2-5, with a tentative D call TRBD2 (5 bases). CDR1 and CDR2 (germline): SGHRS, YFSETQ. The CDR3 consists of 14 residues. V was cut by 5 bases and J by 5 bases, with 16 bases left in between. DNA of the CDR3: TGCGCCAGCAGATATAGCTCGAGGGAGGAGACCCAGTACTTC. Translating gives CASRYSSREETQYF.

The chain recombines TRBV4-1 with TRBJ1-5; D is possibly TRBD1 (6 bases). This CDR3 has 16 amino acids. From germline, CDR1 is MGHRA and CDR2 YSYEKL. Trimming left V 4 bases short and J 3 bases short, with 16 bases between. Written as DNA, the CDR3 is TGCGCCAGCAGCCCAGTCTGGACAGTTTTCAATCAGCCCCAGCATTTT. Amino acids: CASSPVWTVFNQPQHF.

The rearrangement links TRBV19 to TRBJ1-1; D not certain. Trimming removed 7 bases at V and 1 base at J, with 22 bases between. CDR1 is LNHDA, CDR2 SQIVND, per germline (reference sequence). The CDR3 length is 17 residues. DNA for the CDR3: TGTGCCAGTACCCTGAGCGGGTTTTTGGTGTCGAACACTGAAGCTTTCTTT. Residues: CASTLSGFLVSNTEAFF. The variable domain in full, with the rest retrieved from reference TRBV19 and TRBJ1-1, is DGGITQSPKYLFRKEGQNVTLSCEQNLNHDAMYWYRQDPGQGLRLIYYSQIVNDFQKGDIAEGYSVSREKKESFPLTVTSAQKNPTAFYLCASTLSGFLVSNTEAFFGQGTRLTVV.

The chain uses TRBV30 and TRBJ2-7; TRBD1 aligns across 8 bases. This CDR3 is built from 12 residues. With 5 bases clipped from V and 2 bases from J, the junction kept 2 bases outside the gene matches. From germline, CDR1 is GTSNPN and CDR2 SVGIG (reference sequence). The CDR3 DNA reads as TGTGCCTGGGCACAGGGGGCCTACGAGCAGTACTTC. Residues: CAWAQGAYEQYF.

A single count supports this clone. The chain couples TRBV6-1 to TRBJ2-5; 7 nucleotides line up with TRBD1. The DNA end favors TRBJ2-7, so the J call may be wrong. The germline V gene encodes CDR1 MNHNS and CDR2 SASEGT. The CDR3 covers 15 residues. CDR3: CASRNRGDGSYEQYF. The CDR3 bases are TGTGCCAGCAGAAACAGGGGAGATGGATCCTACGAGCAGTACTTC.

The chain combines TRBV28 with TRBJ2-5; TRBD1 aligns across 9 bases. Near its end, the DNA agrees better with TRBJ2-7, so the J call may be wrong. The CDR3 is 12 amino acids. CDR1 MDHEN and CDR2 SYDVKM come from the germline V gene. DNA of the CDR3: TGTGCCAGCGGGACAGGGCTCTACGAGCAGTACTTC. Residues: CASGTGLYEQYF.

The chain joins TRBV21-1 to TRBJ2-7; the DNA was not used to check the table's D call, TRBD1. TRBV21-1 is given as a pseudogene. The CDR3 is 17 residues long. This CDR3 is CASSKGGRGQDPYEQYF. The CDR3 nucleotides read TGTGCCAGCAGCAAAGGGGGCCGAGGACAGGACCCCTACGAGCAGTACTTC.

J is TRBJ2-3 and V is TRBV6-4; TRBD1 aligns across 9 bases. J lost 0 bases, V lost 3 bases, and 1 base had no gene match. CDR3 length: 15 amino acids. Germline V gene data show CDR1 as MRHNA and CDR2 as SNTAGT. The CDR3 nucleotides are TGTGCCAGCAGTGAAGGACAGGGGAGCACAGATACGCAGTATTTT. Its protein is CASSEGQGSTDTQYF.

This chain joins TRBV11-2 and TRBJ2-1, with a possible D match to TRBD1 (5 bases). With 1 base removed from V and 10 bases from J, the gap between germline ends came to 11 bases. Germline-derived CDR1 and CDR2 are SGHAT and FQNNGV. This CDR3 contains 13 residues. The CDR3 sequence is CASSLVGAWEQFF. The CDR3 nucleotides are TGTGCCAGCAGCTTAGTTGGGGCATGGGAGCAGTTCTTC.

The genes are TRBV9 and TRBJ1-1; 8 nucleotides line up with TRBD1. This CDR3 spans 19 amino acids. Germline loops: CDR1 SGDLS, CDR2 YYNGEE. Trimming took 3 bases from V and 5 from J; bases not matched to a gene: 21. The CDR3 spells CASSDRQTDRGIRNTEAFF. DNA for the CDR3: TGTGCCAGCAGCGACCGACAAACCGACAGGGGAATTCGAAATACTGAAGCTTTCTTT.

V gene TRBV23-1 combines with J gene TRBJ1-2; D perhaps matches TRBD1 (5 bases). TRBV23-1 is treated as an ORF (open reading frame) with a function not yet certain. With 0 bases removed from V and 6 bases from J, the gap between germline ends came to 11 bases. The CDR3 is 14 amino acids. The CDR3 DNA reads as TGCGCCAGCAGTCAATCCCCCAGGGCGGATGGCTACACCTTC. Its protein is CASSQSPRADGYTF.

The chain uses TRBV7-9 and TRBJ2-2; D not certain. The CDR3 extends over 13 amino acids. Germline V lookup: CDR1 SEHNR, CDR2 FQNEAQ (reference sequence). V lost 2 bases, J lost 3 bases, and 4 bases lay in between. CDR3 in amino acids: CASSLTDTGELFF. Written as DNA, the CDR3 is TGTGCCAGCAGCTTAACTGACACCGGGGAGCTGTTTTTT.

The chain recombines TRBV20-1 with TRBJ2-7; D remains unclear. The germline V gene encodes CDR1 DFQATT and CDR2 SNEGSKA (reference sequence). This CDR3 contains 11 residues. V was cut by 7 bases and J by 2 bases, with 9 bases left in between. The CDR3 sequence is CSVRLAYEQYF. DNA of the CDR3: TGCAGTGTGAGGTTGGCCTACGAGCAGTACTTC.

The V and J genes are TRBV7-9 and TRBJ1-2; 8 positions match TRBD1. Germline V lookup: CDR1 SEHNR, CDR2 FQNEAQ (reference sequence). The CDR3 totals 16 residues. J lost 5 bases, V lost 1 base, and 9 bases had no gene match. The CDR3 reads CASSLVRGQAAYGYTF. As DNA, the CDR3 is TGTGCCAGCAGCTTAGTAAGGGGACAGGCCGCATATGGCTACACCTTC.

J is TRBJ1-2 and V is TRBV15, with D uncertain. V was clipped by 6 bases and J by 3 bases, with 11 bases between them. CDR3 length: 13 amino acids. Germline CDR1 LNHNV, CDR2 YYDKDF (reference sequence). CDR3 nucleotides: TGTGCCACCAGGCCGGGTAATGACTATGGCTACACCTTC. Protein sequence: CATRPGNDYGYTF.